Listed below are T cell receptor beta chains from one sample, sequenced in a study of T-cell memory formation after mild COVID-19. In TCRdb, the 5' RACE reads were re-called with MiXCR into one record per CDR3 protein. The sample includes under 250,000 distinct CDR3 sequences, more than 9% of them seen just once. Specimen: PBMCs or a T cell subset sorted from them (not recorded which). Receptors originate from a man between 18 and 29 years old who had mild COVID-19 (a few samples of this study predate the infection). Cell type and time point are not known. Both conserved end residues are trimmed from each CDR3. The order of the fields is V gene, J gene, CDR3 protein.

>TRBV4-2|TRBJ2-7
ASSQEWSVDEQY
>TRBV12-3/TRBV12-4|TRBJ2-2
ASSLSGGWSGELF
>TRBV7-3|TRBJ2-3
ASSSLGGKDTQY
>TRBV20-1|TRBJ2-7
SARVAPYEQY
>TRBV9|TRBJ2-7
ASSARDRAFSYEQY
>TRBV5-1|TRBJ2-5
ASSGSGTVGETQY
>TRBV20-1|TRBJ2-5
SASRGQETQY
>TRBV7-9|TRBJ2-2
ASSVRLISDGELF
>TRBV6-4|TRBJ2-2
ASTHTHNWDTGELF
>TRBV30|TRBJ1-2
AWSRDRPYGYT
>TRBV4-1|TRBJ2-1
ASSQALVAAPAKNEQF
>TRBV12-3/TRBV12-4|TRBJ2-7
ASIEGGLERYEQY
>TRBV29-1|TRBJ1-1
SVEGRVNTEAF
>TRBV19|TRBJ2-2
ASSMGNTGELF
>TRBV24-1|TRBJ2-1
ATSDPGTGNEQF
>TRBV7-8|TRBJ1-1
ASSLAGQGASF
>TRBV7-2|TRBJ2-3
ASSLSGGANADTQY
>TRBV14|TRBJ2-5
ASSHPGRGIQETQY
>TRBV6-5|TRBJ2-3
ASSPGQLRTDTQY
>TRBV3-1|TRBJ1-1
ASSQEGRVSAAF
>TRBV27|TRBJ2-7
AIAKSRTEPYEQY
>TRBV7-9|TRBJ1-3
ASSSSGGAGNTIY
>TRBV5-5|TRBJ1-5
ASSPRLGAGQPQH
>TRBV3-2|TRBJ1-4
ASSQDWVQGGPLNEKLF
>TRBV7-2|TRBJ2-3
ASSFSGGDTQY
>TRBV7-2|TRBJ2-6
ASSPSGAGANVLT
>TRBV10-3|TRBJ2-1
AISESDRLRNEQF
>TRBV18|TRBJ2-5
ASSPGRGVYQETQY
>TRBV6-5|TRBJ1-5
ASSYQYPGGGNQPQH